The 15 T cell receptor beta chains below were found in one sample sequenced in a study of molecular identifiers for immune sequencing clone quantification. Each CDR3 protein is one row after TCRdb ran MiXCR on the PCR reads. Found here are some 680,000 distinct CDR3 sequences, 25% of them singletons; the top ten hold 0.6% to 0.9%. Material for sequencing was naive CD8+ T cells from blood, with Jurkat cell RNA spiked in. Subset: FACS-sorted CD8+CD4-CCR7+CD45RA+ naive T cells. The receptors stem from a human donor in good health. Some libraries in this study had Jurkat cell RNA spiked in.

Concerning this clonotype: A much larger clone lies a single base off, so this may be a read error. The chain links TRBV7-9 to TRBJ2-7; the D gene is possibly TRBD2 (6 bases). Germline CDR1 is SEHNR and CDR2 is FQNEAQ (reference sequence). The CDR3 runs 13 residues. CDR3 coding DNA: TGTGCCAGCAGCGCGGGACTCGCCTACGAGCGGTACTTC. It encodes CASSAGLAYERYF.

The rearrangement links TRBV12-3 or TRBV12-4 to TRBJ2-3; 7 bases match TRBD1. With V trimmed by 6 bases and J by 4 bases, 7 bases remained unmatched. The CDR3 totals 14 residues. The CDR3 loop reads CASSRQGWPDTQYF. The CDR3 DNA reads TGTGCCAGCAGCCGACAGGGATGGCCAGATACGCAGTATTTT.

This clonotype was detected many times. The chain is built from TRBV7-9 and TRBJ2-7; 12 nucleotides agree with TRBD2. In germline, CDR1 is SEHNR, CDR2 FQNEAQ (reference sequence). The V and J ends lost 5 bases and 7 bases, in that order; junction bases with no gene match: 9. This CDR3 has 15 amino acids. The CDR3 loop is CASSPPSGGAREQYF. CDR3 coding DNA: TGTGCCAGCAGCCCTCCTAGCGGGGGGGCGCGTGAGCAGTACTTC.

This clonotype has only a few counts. The chain recombines TRBV4-3 with TRBJ1-3, with TRBD1 as a possible D gene (6 bases). The CDR3 loop spans 13 amino acids. The V end was cut by 5 bases, the J end by 8 bases, with 13 bases between. CDR1 and CDR2 from the germline V gene are LGHNA and YSLEER. In DNA, the CDR3 is TGCGCCAGCAGCTCGGACAGTTTCGACACCATATATTTT. This codes for CASSSDSFDTIYF.

This chain connects TRBV4-2 to TRBJ2-7, with 9 bases that match TRBD1. V lost 2 bases and J lost 3; bases outside the gene matches: 11. Germline CDR1 reads LGHNA; CDR2 reads YNFKEQ. The CDR3 length is 17 residues. CDR3 residues: CASSQTSGTGPDYEQYF. The CDR3 DNA follows: TGTGCCAGCAGCCAAACATCCGGGACAGGGCCTGACTACGAGCAGTACTTC.

Regarding this clonotype: One base away lies a much larger clone, so this may be a sequencing read error. The J gene is TRBJ1-4, the V gene TRBV20-1; 7 positions match TRBD1. The germline V gene encodes CDR1 DFQATT and CDR2 SNEGSKA (reference sequence). There are 16 residues in the CDR3. CDR3 coding DNA: TGCAGTGCTGAAGACCCGTCGGACAGGATCAATGAAATACTGTTTTTT. Protein product: CSAEDPSDRINEILFF.

The chain combines TRBV28 with TRBJ2-3, with D perhaps TRBD2 (5 bases). From germline, CDR1 is MDHEN and CDR2 SYDVKM. The V gene lost 6 bases and the J gene lost 0 bases, with 28 bases spanning the gap. This CDR3 has 20 residues. The chain's CDR3 is CASSSEVLVVPRGSTDTQYF. The CDR3 region has the DNA TGTGCCAGCAGCTCGGAGGTACTAGTGGTCCCTCGGGGTAGCACAGATACGCAGTATTTT.

This clonotype has more than one count but fewer than ten. The rearrangement links TRBV9 to TRBJ1-2; a weak D match, TRBD1 (6 bases). The CDR3 spans 13 residues. CDR1 is SGDLS and CDR2 is YYNGEE in the germline V gene. V was trimmed by 8 bases and J by 6 bases, leaving 17 bases between them. DNA of the CDR3: TGTGCCAGTAATCTTGGGGGCGCGGATGGCTACACCTTC. Translating it yields CASNLGGADGYTF.

Points on this clonotype: Just one base apart from a much larger clone, this may be a read error. This rearrangement joins TRBV6-2 or TRBV6-3 to TRBJ1-1, with 9 bases that match TRBD1. Looked up from germline, CDR1 is MNHEY and CDR2 is SVGEGT. CDR3 length equals 16 residues. V was clipped by 6 bases and J by 7 bases; unmatched bases: 15. The CDR3 sequence is CASSSTGTGPHHEAFF. DNA of the CDR3: TGTGCCAGCAGCTCAACCGGGACAGGGCCCCACCATGAAGCTTTCTTT.

In this sample, this clonotype turned up once. The junction departs from germline at one end; a sequencing error may be responsible. This sequence joins TRBV4-3 and TRBJ2-2; 7 nucleotides match TRBD1. Per germline, CDR1 LGHNA and CDR2 YSLEER. This CDR3 spans 16 amino acids. CDR3 sequence reads: CASSQLQQGNAGELFF. CDR3 DNA sequence: TGCGCCAGCAGCCAGCTACAACAGGGGAACGCCGGGGAGCTGTTTTTT.

The rearrangement joins TRBV10-3 to TRBJ1-1, with D possibly being TRBD1 (5 bases). The CDR3 covers 13 residues. The V and J ends lost 0 bases and 5 bases respectively, with 7 bases between them. Germline values: CDR1 ENHRY, CDR2 SYGVKD. The CDR3 protein is CAISESGGTEAFF. CDR3 nucleotides: TGTGCCATCAGTGAGTCGGGGGGGACTGAAGCTTTCTTT.

This clonotype was seen more than once but under ten times. The CDR3 DNA reads as TGTGCCAGCAGCCTAGTGGTACACCCCTACGAGCAGTACTTC. Its translation is CASSLVVHPYEQYF. The rearrangement links TRBV14 to TRBJ2-7; D gene unclear. CDR3 length: 14 residues. The V gene's germline CDR1 is SGHDN and CDR2 FVKESK. V lost 4 bases to trimming and J lost 2 bases, with 12 bases between them.

The rearrangement links TRBV11-3 to TRBJ1-1, with D unclear. With 5 bases removed from V and 6 bases from J, the gap between germline ends came to 16 bases. The CDR3 sequence is 14 residues long. Per the germline V gene, CDR1 is SGHNT and CDR2 is YENEEA. Written as DNA, the CDR3 is TGTGCCAGCAGCCCCGGAAAGGGTCGCGCTGAAGCTTTCTTT. Translated: CASSPGKGRAEAFF.

This clonotype was recorded a few times. The chain combines TRBV20-1 with TRBJ2-3; 10 bases match TRBD2. The trim removed 5 bases at V and 4 bases at J, leaving 9 bases unmatched. The CDR3 consists of 15 residues. Germline CDR1 and CDR2: DFQATT and SNEGSKA (reference sequence). This CDR3 is CSAEVLAGVPDTQYF. The DNA of the CDR3 is TGCAGTGCTGAGGTCCTAGCGGGGGTCCCAGATACGCAGTATTTT.

The sample holds many counts of this clonotype. The CDR3 here is CASSYSPDTPEAFF. CDR3 coding DNA: TGTGCCAGCAGTTACTCCCCGGACACCCCTGAAGCTTTCTTT. The genes are TRBV6-5 and TRBJ1-1; a weak D match, TRBD1 (5 bases). Trimming stripped 0 bases from V and 6 bases from J, with 11 bases between. The CDR3 sequence is 14 residues long. The germline CDR1 and CDR2 sequences are MNHEY and SVGAGI.